Following are 21 T cell receptor beta chains from one sample sequenced in a study of blood T cell repertoires in COVID-19. Measured with immunoSEQ multiplex PCR; TCRdb has only the in-frame clones, and not every one. The repertoire holds approximately 250,000 clones, around 88% seen once, with 2.5% in the top ten. The sample comprised PBMCs or T cells enriched from blood (not recorded which). The receptors come from a woman between 35 and 50 years old with acute COVID-19.

The rearrangement joins TRBV10-3 to TRBJ2-3, with TRBD2 matching 9 bases. The trim removed 8 bases at V and 6 bases at J, leaving 9 bases unmatched. The CDR3 sequence is 14 residues long. Per germline, CDR1 ENHRY and CDR2 SYGVKD. DNA for the CDR3: TGTGCCATCCAGCGACTAGCGGTCCGGGATACGCAGTATTTT. The encoded protein is CAIQRLAVRDTQYF.

The V gene is TRBV7-2, the J gene TRBJ1-1, with D tentatively TRBD1 (6 bases). Between the trimmed V and J ends, which lost 7 bases and 2 bases, there was a span of 14 bases. Germline V gene data show CDR1 as SGHTA and CDR2 as FQGNSA. This CDR3 region has 14 residues. The CDR3: CASNQRGSNTEAFF. CDR3 in DNA: TGTGCCAGCAATCAAAGGGGGTCTAACACTGAAGCTTTCTTT.

The V call is TRBV18, the J call TRBJ1-5; unclear D gene. Per the germline V gene, CDR1 is KGHSH and CDR2 is LQKENI. This CDR3 has 13 amino acids. V lost 6 bases and J lost 8, with 14 bases in between. This chain's CDR3 is CASSPWASEPQHF. CDR3 nucleotides: TGTGCCAGCTCCCCCTGGGCCTCAGAGCCCCAGCATTTT.

This clone was observed once. This chain connects TRBV30 to TRBJ2-3, with D possibly being TRBD2 (7 bases). Looked up from germline, CDR1 is GTSNPN and CDR2 is SVGIG (reference sequence). This CDR3 is 15 amino acids long. The ends were cut back, 0 bases at V and 1 base at J, with 11 bases in the middle. The CDR3 region is CAWSVGGGGTDTQYF. The CDR3 DNA sequence: TGTGCCTGGAGTGTAGGGGGGGGAGGCACAGATACGCAGTATTTT.

The V and J genes are TRBV20-1 and TRBJ1-2; maybe TRBD1 (5 bases). V was trimmed by 3 bases and J by 6 bases, leaving 8 bases between them. This CDR3 is built from 11 residues. Germline V gene sequence: CDR1 DFQATT, CDR2 SNEGSKA (reference sequence). DNA of the CDR3: TGCAGTGCTAGCAGGGTAGATGGCTACACCTTC. Its protein product is CSASRVDGYTF.

V is TRBV24-1 and J is TRBJ1-3; 7 positions agree with TRBD1. With V trimmed by 5 bases and J by 3 bases, 12 bases remained unmatched. CDR1 is KGHDR, CDR2 SFDVKD, per germline. CDR3 length: 17 residues. The DNA for the CDR3 is TGTGCCACCAGTGTTAAAGGAGACAGGGTCGATGGAAACACCATATATTTT. Protein product: CATSVKGDRVDGNTIYF.

The chain couples TRBV11-2 to TRBJ2-5, with 7 bases that match TRBD2. Germline CDR1 SGHAT, CDR2 FQNNGV. The CDR3 runs 14 residues. The trim removed 4 bases at V and 2 bases at J, leaving 4 bases unmatched. CDR3 nucleotides: TGTGCCAGCAGCTCCTGGACTAGTCAAGAGACCCAGTACTTC. Protein sequence: CASSSWTSQETQYF. The full variable domain, rest sourced from reference TRBV11-2 and TRBJ2-5, is EAGVAQSPRYKIIEKRQSVAFWCNPISGHATLYWYQQILGQGPKLLIQFQNNGVVDDSQLPKDRFSAERLKGVDSTLKIQPAKLEDSAVYLCASSSWTSQETQYFGPGTRLLVL.

On this clone itself: The same CDR3 also results from other DNA sequences found in this sample. The chain couples TRBV3-1 (or the pseudogene TRBV3-2) to TRBJ1-2; possibly TRBD1 for D (5 bases). The CDR3 extends over 13 amino acids. V was shortened by 0 bases and J by 4 bases, with 6 bases between the two germline ends. The germline CDR1 and CDR2 sequences are LGHDT and YNNKEL (reference sequence). The CDR3 loop reads CASSQEQVYGYTF. CDR3 in DNA: TGTGCCAGCAGCCAAGAACAGGTCTATGGCTACACCTTC.

This clone occurred once. The J gene is TRBJ1-2, the V gene TRBV28, with a tentative D call TRBD1 (6 bases). The CDR3 extends over 14 amino acids. The germline gives CDR1 MDHEN, CDR2 SYDVKM. The V end was cut by 9 bases, the J end by 5 bases, with 19 bases between. DNA for the CDR3: TGTGCCAGTCATCTCCCGGGGGGCCTGTATGGCTACACCTTC. Translation: CASHLPGGLYGYTF.

The chain is built from TRBV3-1 (or the pseudogene TRBV3-2) and TRBJ1-3, with D maybe TRBD1 (6 bases). V dropped 5 bases and J dropped 0 bases, with 8 bases sitting between them. The V gene's germline CDR1 is LGHDT and CDR2 YNNKEL (reference sequence). The CDR3 is 14 residues long. The CDR3 coding sequence is TGTGCCAGCAGCGCGACAGGCTCTGGAAACACCATATATTTT. It encodes CASSATGSGNTIYF.

J is TRBJ2-5 and V is TRBV30, with D possibly being TRBD2 (7 bases). V lost 2 bases and J 5 bases, leaving 24 bases between the germline ends. CDR1 is GTSNPN and CDR2 is SVGIG in the germline V gene (reference sequence). CDR3 length equals 17 residues. CDR3 sequence (DNA): TGTGCCTGGAGTTCATCGACTGGCTGGGGGGGCCAGGAGACCCAGTACTTC. Amino acids: CAWSSSTGWGGQETQYF.

The CDR3 reads CASSSLGQGRSGELFF. The CDR3 nucleotides are TGTGCCAGCAGCTCGTTAGGACAGGGGCGGTCCGGGGAGCTGTTTTTT. The chain joins TRBV5-4 to TRBJ2-2, with TRBD1 identical over 9 bases. The CDR3 totals 16 residues. Per germline, CDR1 SGHNT and CDR2 YYREEE (reference sequence). J was trimmed by 6 bases and V by 3 bases; bases with no gene match: 9.

The J gene is TRBJ1-2, the V gene TRBV11-3; TRBD1 aligns across 7 bases. This CDR3 spans 14 amino acids. Germline values: CDR1 SGHNT, CDR2 YENEEA. With 5 bases clipped from V and 2 bases from J, the junction kept 5 bases outside the gene matches. The CDR3 loop is CASSKRQGNYGYTF. The DNA for the CDR3 is TGTGCCAGCAGCAAACGACAGGGAAACTATGGCTACACCTTC.

This clone was seen a few times. The chain is built from TRBV16 and TRBJ1-4, with unresolved D. With 0 bases removed from V and 0 bases from J, the gap between germline ends came to 5 bases. CDR1 is KGHSY and CDR2 is FQNENV in the germline V gene. This CDR3 has 15 residues. The CDR3 DNA sequence: TGTGCCAGCAGCCAATCTTCATCAACTAATGAAAAACTGTTTTTT. This gives the protein CASSQSSSTNEKLFF.

V and J are TRBV7-8 and TRBJ2-3; 11 bases match TRBD2. Germline loops: CDR1 SGHVS, CDR2 FQNEAQ. The CDR3 has 16 residues. V shed 4 bases, J shed 2 bases, and the junction held 5 bases outside the gene matches. This chain's CDR3 is CASSSLAGGDTDTQYF. The CDR3 DNA sequence: TGTGCCAGCAGCTCTCTAGCGGGAGGAGACACAGATACGCAGTATTTT.

The chain couples TRBV3-1 (or the pseudogene TRBV3-2) to TRBJ1-2; 7 bases line up with TRBD1. Germline CDR1 is LGHDT and CDR2 is YNNKEL (reference sequence). The CDR3 is made up of 18 amino acids. V shed 1 base, J shed 4 bases, and the junction held 15 bases outside the gene matches. The CDR3 DNA reads as TGTGCCAGCAGCCAAGTCTCTCCGACAGGGCTAACCTTCTATGGCTACACCTTC. It encodes CASSQVSPTGLTFYGYTF.

The V and J genes are TRBV5-4 and TRBJ2-3; D is uncertain. Trimming took off 3 bases at V and 1 base at J, with 9 bases between the two ends. Per germline, CDR1 SGHNT and CDR2 YYREEE (reference sequence). The CDR3 contains 14 residues. In DNA form, the CDR3 reads TGTGCCAGCAGCTACGTTAGTGGCACAGATACGCAGTATTTT. Its protein is CASSYVSGTDTQYF.

In this sample, this clone turned up once. The rearrangement links TRBV5-1 to TRBJ1-6; D might be TRBD1 (6 bases). Trimming shortened V by 2 bases and J by 7 bases, and 10 bases separated the two germline ends. CDR3 length equals 14 residues. The germline V gene encodes CDR1 SGHRS and CDR2 YFSETQ. CDR3 sequence reads: CASSFGGLNSPLHF. CDR3 coding DNA: TGCGCCAGCAGCTTTGGGGGCTTAAATTCACCCCTCCACTTT. The full variable domain, with the rest looked up from reference TRBV5-1 and TRBJ1-6, is KAGVTQTPRYLIKTRGQQVTLSCSPISGHRSVSWYQQTPGQGLQFLFEYFSETQRNKGNFPGRFSGRQFSNSRSEMNVSTLELGDSALYLCASSFGGLNSPLHFGNGTRLTVT.

The rearrangement joins TRBV9 to TRBJ2-3; 7 nucleotides line up with TRBD2. The CDR3 is 16 residues long. Trimming at V came to 1 base and at J to 2 bases, leaving 7 bases not matched to a gene. Germline lookup yields CDR1 SGDLS and CDR2 YYNGEE. The CDR3 DNA sequence: TGTGCCAGCAGCGTAAGCTCTAGCGGATCCACAGATACGCAGTATTTT. Amino acid sequence: CASSVSSSGSTDTQYF. Filled out from reference TRBV9 and TRBJ2-3, the complete variable domain reads DSGVTQTPKHLITATGQRVTLRCSPRSGDLSVYWYQQSLDQGLQFLIQYYNGEERAKGNILERFSAQQFPDLHSELNLSSLELGDSALYFCASSVSSSGSTDTQYFGPGTRLTVL.

The chain uses TRBV7-2 and TRBJ2-5; 11 nucleotides align to TRBD2. The CDR3 length is 15 residues. Trimming took 0 bases from V and 5 from J; bases not matched to a gene: 2. The germline V gene encodes CDR1 SGHTA and CDR2 FQGNSA. The CDR3 reads CASSLAGTSGETQYF. CDR3 coding DNA: TGTGCCAGCAGCTTAGCGGGGACTAGCGGTGAGACCCAGTACTTC.

The chain carries TRBV28 and TRBJ2-1; 10 nucleotides agree with TRBD1. The V segment lost 4 bases and the J segment 12 bases; nucleotides outside the gene matches: 18. The germline V gene has CDR1 MDHEN and CDR2 SYDVKM. The CDR3 consists of 17 residues. In nucleotides, the CDR3 is TGTGCCAGCAGTTACCCAACGGGACAGGGGAGTTTGGCAGTGCAGTTCTTC. Its protein is CASSYPTGQGSLAVQFF.